The next 23 T cell receptor beta chains were all read from a single sample in a study of blood T cells in healthy people across ages. PCR was performed a second time for about 6 to 11 cycles using a sample-barcoded 5' primer and a J-beta primer mix. TCRdb reprocessed the 5' RACE reads via MiXCR and lists one record per CDR3 protein. This sample yields hundreds of thousands of distinct CDR3 sequences, of which about 34% are seen a single time; just over 15% belongs to the top ten. The sample consisted of blood. These receptors were taken from a woman at least 80 years old in good health.

This chain joins TRBV7-9 and TRBJ1-2; D is perhaps TRBD1 (6 bases). Germline CDR1 is SEHNR and CDR2 is FQNEAQ (reference sequence). CDR3 length: 15 residues. The V and J ends lost 2 bases and 7 bases respectively, with 17 bases between them. In DNA form, the CDR3 reads TGTGCCAGCAGCTTAAGAGTCTCGGACAGAGCTGGCTACACCTTC. Translating it yields CASSLRVSDRAGYTF.

This clonotype was picked up many times. The V gene is TRBV20-1, the J gene TRBJ2-4; no clear D. Germline CDR1 and CDR2: DFQATT and SNEGSKA (reference sequence). The CDR3 sequence is 14 residues long. The V end lost 5 bases, the J end lost 0 bases, and 11 bases lay between the germline ends. CDR3 protein: CSAPQTLAKNIQYF. DNA of the CDR3: TGCAGTGCTCCTCAGACTTTAGCCAAAAACATTCAGTACTTC.

Ten or more counts support this clonotype. The rearrangement links TRBV6-1 to TRBJ2-7, with no clear D. V dropped 0 bases and J dropped 4 bases, with 4 bases sitting between them. The CDR3 has 12 residues. The germline CDR1 and CDR2 sequences are MNHNS and SASEGT. The CDR3 DNA is TGTGCCAGCAGTGAAGCAGTTTACGAGCAGTACTTC. This translates into CASSEAVYEQYF.

V and J are TRBV30 and TRBJ1-1; D gene unclear. Germline V gene sequence: CDR1 GTSNPN, CDR2 SVGIG (reference sequence). Trimming cost V 4 bases and J 1 base, with 4 bases left between them. This CDR3 contains 11 residues. For the CDR3, the DNA is TGTGCCTGGAATAGGAACACTGAAGCTTTCTTT. This codes for CAWNRNTEAFF.

The CDR3 is CASRPDGGNSPLHF. CDR3 nucleotide sequence: TGTGCCAGCAGACCCGACGGGGGGAACTCACCCCTCCACTTT. The J gene is TRBJ1-6, the V gene TRBV5-6; TRBD1 might be the D (5 bases). V gave up 5 bases and J gave up 10 bases, with 16 bases separating them. The CDR3 consists of 14 residues. CDR1 and CDR2 (germline): SGHDT, YYEEEE.

Worth noting for this clonotype: The junction departs from the called germline gene at one end, perhaps through a read error. This rearrangement joins TRBV7-2 to TRBJ2-7; TRBD2 matches 7 bases. Germline V gene data show CDR1 as SGHTA and CDR2 as FQGNSA. CDR3 length: 13 residues. CDR3 coding DNA: TGTGCCATCAGCCCCGGGGGGTCTTTGGAGCAGTACTTC. It encodes CAISPGGSLEQYF.

About this clonotype itself: This clone may be a read error of a much larger clone one base away. The chain joins TRBV20-1 to TRBJ2-5, with D possibly being TRBD1 (6 bases). Matching the DNA end better, TRBJ2-7 makes the J call doubtful. The CDR3 is 11 residues long. Germline values: CDR1 DFQATT, CDR2 SNEGSKA (reference sequence). As DNA, the CDR3 is TGCAGTGCAATTACAGGGATCGAGCAGTACTTC. This encodes CSAITGIEQYF.

Comments on this clonotype: A read error may be the cause here, since a much bigger clone is one base away. V gene TRBV12-3 or TRBV12-4 combines with J gene TRBJ1-4; possible D gene TRBD1, 6 bases. CDR3 length: 17 amino acids. The CDR3, as DNA: TGTGCCAGCAGTCCAACAGGGATACCTTTTGATAATGAAAAACGGTTTTTT. It yields the protein CASSPTGIPFDNEKRFF.

The chain links TRBV9 to TRBJ2-2; 10 bases fit TRBD2. Germline CDR1 reads SGDLS; CDR2 reads YYNGEE. The J segment lost 0 bases and the V segment lost 0 bases, leaving 5 bases of the junction unmatched. The CDR3 length is 18 residues. CDR3 sequence: CASSVASGGFSNTGELFF. The CDR3 nucleotides read TGTGCCAGCAGCGTAGCTAGCGGGGGATTCTCGAACACCGGGGAGCTGTTTTTT.

There are a few counts of this clonotype. The genes are TRBV5-1 and TRBJ1-5; the D is unclear. Germline lookup yields CDR1 SGHRS and CDR2 YFSETQ. The length of the CDR3 is 15 residues. V was pared by 4 bases and J by 10 bases, with 21 bases between. CDR3: CASSPMGFGDEPQHF. CDR3 in DNA: TGCGCCAGCAGCCCAATGGGGTTTGGGGATGAACCCCAGCATTTT. Complete variable domain (other parts from reference TRBV5-1 and TRBJ1-5): KAGVTQTPRYLIKTRGQQVTLSCSPISGHRSVSWYQQTPGQGLQFLFEYFSETQRNKGNFPGRFSGRQFSNSRSEMNVSTLELGDSALYLCASSPMGFGDEPQHFGDGTRLSIL.

Points on this clonotype: Sequence at one end of the junction differs from germline and may be a read error. The chain uses TRBV5-1 and TRBJ1-2; no firm D call. The CDR3 totals 15 residues. Germline V gene data show CDR1 as SGHRS and CDR2 as YFSETQ. This CDR3 reads CAGSYGPFGFDGHTF. DNA for the CDR3: TGCGCCGGCAGCTACGGGCCATTCGGGTTTGATGGCCACACCTTC. The whole variable domain, filled in from reference TRBV5-1 and TRBJ1-2, reads KAGVTQTPRYLIKTRGQQVTLSCSPISGHRSVSWYQQTPGQGLQFLFEYFSETQRNKGNFPGRFSGRQFSNSRSEMNVSTLELGDSALYLCAGSYGPFGFDGHTFGSGTRLTVV.

This clonotype occurred many times. The chain links TRBV6-1 to TRBJ2-5; maybe TRBD1 (6 bases). Germline-derived CDR1 and CDR2 are MNHNS and SASEGT. There are 16 residues in the CDR3. Trimming took 4 bases from V and 5 from J, leaving 20 bases between them. CDR3 sequence: CASSGTGTLKNETQYF. The CDR3 region has the DNA TGTGCCAGCAGTGGAACCGGGACACTTAAGAACGAGACCCAGTACTTC.

V and J are TRBV4-2 and TRBJ2-1; 8 bases agree with TRBD1. The V gene end was trimmed by 3 bases and the J gene end by 7 bases; junction bases not matched to a gene: 8. The CDR3 is made up of 15 amino acids. Germline CDR1 and CDR2: LGHNA and YNFKEQ. CDR3 protein: CASSQADREWNEQFF. In DNA form, the CDR3 reads TGTGCCAGCAGCCAGGCGGACAGGGAGTGGAATGAGCAGTTCTTC.

This clonotype was seen ten or more times. The CDR3 sequence: CASSFDRSTDTQYF. The CDR3 DNA reads as TGTGCCAGCAGCTTCGACAGGAGCACAGATACGCAGTATTTT. The rearrangement uses TRBV7-2 and TRBJ2-3, with D possibly matching TRBD1 (6 bases). This CDR3 is built from 14 residues. Per germline, CDR1 SGHTA and CDR2 FQGNSA. The V gene lost 3 bases and the J gene lost 0 bases, with 7 bases spanning the gap.

In this sample, this clonotype turned up many times. The J gene is TRBJ1-1, the V gene TRBV6-5; D not resolved. V lost 6 bases, J lost 5 bases, and 13 bases lay in between. Germline V gene lookup returns CDR1 MNHEY and CDR2 SVGAGI. The CDR3 sequence is 13 residues long. The CDR3 is CASSFQHMTEAFF. In DNA form, the CDR3 reads TGTGCCAGCAGCTTTCAGCACATGACTGAAGCTTTCTTT.

The chain uses TRBV5-1 and TRBJ1-1, with 7 bases aligning to TRBD1. Germline V gives CDR1 SGHRS, CDR2 YFSETQ. CDR3 length: 16 amino acids. The ends lost 4 bases at V and 0 bases at J; junction bases unmatched: 9. CDR3 sequence: CASSAGTAVMNTEAFF. The CDR3 coding sequence is TGCGCCAGCAGCGCAGGGACAGCAGTCATGAACACTGAAGCTTTCTTT. The full variable domain, in which reference TRBV5-1 and TRBJ1-1 provide the parts outside the CDR3, is KAGVTQTPRYLIKTRGQQVTLSCSPISGHRSVSWYQQTPGQGLQFLFEYFSETQRNKGNFPGRFSGRQFSNSRSEMNVSTLELGDSALYLCASSAGTAVMNTEAFFGQGTRLTVV.

As concerns this clonotype: Given a much more abundant clone one base away, this may be a read error. The V gene is TRBV4-1, the J gene TRBJ2-5; 12 nucleotides align to TRBD2. With 1 base clipped from V and 7 bases from J, the junction kept 10 bases outside the gene matches. From germline, CDR1 is MGHRA and CDR2 YSYEKL. This CDR3 is built from 17 residues. For the CDR3, the DNA is TGCGCCAGCAGCCAAGTGTCTCTAGCGGGGGGGGCGGTGACCCAGTACTTC. Amino acids: CASSQVSLAGGAVTQYF.

This clonotype was counted many times. Possible read error: a much larger clone is one base away. The V gene is TRBV10-3, the J gene TRBJ2-7; no reliable D call. The CDR3 sequence is 11 residues long. Trimming removed 3 bases from V and 3 bases from J, with 3 bases in between. In germline, CDR1 is ENHRY, CDR2 SYGVKD. The CDR3 reads CAISDNYEQYF. The CDR3 nucleotides are TGTGCCATCAGTGACAACTACGAGCAGTACTTC.

The rearrangement links TRBV7-2 to TRBJ1-4; TRBD1 might be the D (6 bases). Germline V gives CDR1 SGHTA, CDR2 FQGNSA. V shed 4 bases and J shed 3 bases, with 12 bases lying between them. This CDR3 is 15 amino acids long. The CDR3: CASSSYREANEKLFF. CDR3 nucleotides: TGTGCCAGCAGCTCCTACAGGGAAGCTAATGAAAAACTGTTTTTT.

As regards this clonotype: A clone one base away is much larger, so this may be a read error. V usage is TRBV20-1 and J usage is TRBJ2-5; D is unclear. This CDR3 has 10 amino acids. CDR1 is DFQATT, CDR2 SNEGSKA, per germline (reference sequence). V lost 6 bases to trimming and J lost 3 bases, with 5 bases between them. The CDR3 here is CSAYEETQYF. The CDR3 DNA is TGCAGTGCCTACGAAGAGACCCAGTACTTC.

This clonotype appeared many times. The chain links TRBV9 to TRBJ2-5; D gene uncertain. The CDR3 totals 13 residues. The germline V gene has CDR1 SGDLS and CDR2 YYNGEE. Trimming shortened V by 4 bases and J by 5 bases, and 12 bases separated the two germline ends. CDR3 coding DNA: TGTGCCAGCAGCCCTCACCCCGGGGAGACCCAGTACTTC. Residues: CASSPHPGETQYF.

The rearrangement links TRBV20-1 to TRBJ1-2; 7 nucleotides line up with TRBD1. V was pared by 0 bases and J by 4 bases, with 5 bases of the junction left unmatched. The germline CDR1 and CDR2 sequences are DFQATT and SNEGSKA (reference sequence). The CDR3 runs to 14 residues. CDR3 sequence: CSARDQGGTYGYTF. CDR3 coding DNA: TGCAGTGCTAGAGATCAGGGGGGTACCTATGGCTACACCTTC.

This chain uses TRBV7-3 with TRBJ2-4; TRBD1 matches 12 bases. CDR1 is SGHTA, CDR2 FQGTGA, per germline. This CDR3 has 15 residues. The V and J ends lost 3 bases and 13 bases, in that order; junction bases with no gene match: 10. In DNA form, the CDR3 reads TGTGCCAGCAGCTTCCTGGGACAGGGGGCCAATGAGCAGTACTTC. Translation: CASSFLGQGANEQYF. Drawing the rest from reference TRBV7-3 and TRBJ2-4, the complete variable domain is GAGVSQTPSNKVTEKGKYVELRCDPISGHTALYWYRQSLGQGPEFLIYFQGTGAADDSGLPNDRFFAVRPEGSVSTLKIQRTERGDSAVYLCASSFLGQGANEQYFGAGTRLSVL.